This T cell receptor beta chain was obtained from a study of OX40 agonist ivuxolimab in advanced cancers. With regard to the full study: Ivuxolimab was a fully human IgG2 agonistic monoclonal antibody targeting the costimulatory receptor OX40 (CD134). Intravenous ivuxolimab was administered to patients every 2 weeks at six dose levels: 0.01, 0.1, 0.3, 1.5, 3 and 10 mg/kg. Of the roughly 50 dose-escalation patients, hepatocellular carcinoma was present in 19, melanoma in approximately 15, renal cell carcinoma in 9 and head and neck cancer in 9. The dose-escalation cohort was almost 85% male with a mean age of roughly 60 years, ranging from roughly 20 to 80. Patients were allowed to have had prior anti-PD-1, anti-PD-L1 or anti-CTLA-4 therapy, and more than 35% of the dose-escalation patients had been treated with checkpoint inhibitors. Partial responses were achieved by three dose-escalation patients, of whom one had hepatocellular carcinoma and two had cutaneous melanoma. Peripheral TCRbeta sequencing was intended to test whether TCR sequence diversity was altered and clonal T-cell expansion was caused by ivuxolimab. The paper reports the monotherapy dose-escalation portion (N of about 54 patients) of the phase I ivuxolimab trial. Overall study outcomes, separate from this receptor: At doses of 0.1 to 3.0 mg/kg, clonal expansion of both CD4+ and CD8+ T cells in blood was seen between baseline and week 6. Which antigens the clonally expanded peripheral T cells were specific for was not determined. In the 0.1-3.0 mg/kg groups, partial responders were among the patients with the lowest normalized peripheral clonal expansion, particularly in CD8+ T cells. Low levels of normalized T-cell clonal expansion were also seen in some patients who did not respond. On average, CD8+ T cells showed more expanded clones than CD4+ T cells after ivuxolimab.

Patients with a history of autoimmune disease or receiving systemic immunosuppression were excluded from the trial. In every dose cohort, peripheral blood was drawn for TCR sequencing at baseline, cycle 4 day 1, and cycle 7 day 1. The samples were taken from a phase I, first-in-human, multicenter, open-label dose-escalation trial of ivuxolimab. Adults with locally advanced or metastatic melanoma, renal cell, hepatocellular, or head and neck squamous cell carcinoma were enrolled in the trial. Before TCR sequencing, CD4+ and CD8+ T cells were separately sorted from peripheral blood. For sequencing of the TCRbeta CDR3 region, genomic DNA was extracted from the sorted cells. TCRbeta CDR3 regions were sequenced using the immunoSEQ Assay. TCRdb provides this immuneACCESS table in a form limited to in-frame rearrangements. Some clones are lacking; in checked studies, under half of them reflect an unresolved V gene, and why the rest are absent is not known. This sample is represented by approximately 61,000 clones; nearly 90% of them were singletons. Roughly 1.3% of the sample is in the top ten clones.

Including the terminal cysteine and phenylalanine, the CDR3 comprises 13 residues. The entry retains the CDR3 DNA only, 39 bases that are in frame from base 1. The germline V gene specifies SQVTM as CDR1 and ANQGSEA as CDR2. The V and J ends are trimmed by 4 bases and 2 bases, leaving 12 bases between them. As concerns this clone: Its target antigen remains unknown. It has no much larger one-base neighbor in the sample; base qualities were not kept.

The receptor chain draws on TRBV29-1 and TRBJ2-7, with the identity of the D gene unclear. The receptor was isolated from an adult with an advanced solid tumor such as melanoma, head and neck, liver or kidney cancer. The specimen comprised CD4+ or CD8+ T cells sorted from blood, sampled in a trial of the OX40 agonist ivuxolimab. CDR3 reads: CSVVPDAPYEQYF. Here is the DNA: TGCAGCGTTGTCCCAGACGCCCCCTACGAGCAGTACTTC.